The entry below gives a single T cell receptor beta chain sequence along with its context. Its target is not known. Amplifying from RNA transcripts, the study obtained TCR beta CDR3 regions. First-round RT-PCR relied on HTBI primers, and a second-round multiplex PCR came next. TCRdb independently ran MiXCR on the multiplex PCR reads; one entry per CDR3 protein. The repertoire has around 670,000 distinct CDR3 sequences, roughly 40% of them found once; the top ten carry 35% to 55%. This entry belongs to a study of Graves' ophthalmopathy and Graves' hyperthyroidism. On the study more broadly: There was a collection of peripheral blood at initial diagnosis, before any treatment.

Germline CDR1 reads SNHLY; CDR2 reads FYNNEI. The CDR3 runs 13 residues. Trimming stripped 7 bases from V and 10 bases from J, with 14 bases between. Study-wide results and caveats: As the model predicted ophthalmopathy progression, it achieved a sensitivity of 65% to 71% and a specificity of approximately 72%.

Ophthalmopathy donors were characterized by moderate-to-severe activity, CAS of at least 3, NOSPECS of at least 4, and duration under 3 months. The chain carries TRBV2 and TRBJ1-6, with a possible D match to TRBD1 (6 bases). Sequenced sample: peripheral blood. The clonotype comes from an adult man with Graves' ophthalmopathy. This chain's CDR3 is CASTKTGRSPLHF. CDR3 bases: TGTGCCAGCACCAAAACAGGGCGCTCACCCCTCCACTTT.